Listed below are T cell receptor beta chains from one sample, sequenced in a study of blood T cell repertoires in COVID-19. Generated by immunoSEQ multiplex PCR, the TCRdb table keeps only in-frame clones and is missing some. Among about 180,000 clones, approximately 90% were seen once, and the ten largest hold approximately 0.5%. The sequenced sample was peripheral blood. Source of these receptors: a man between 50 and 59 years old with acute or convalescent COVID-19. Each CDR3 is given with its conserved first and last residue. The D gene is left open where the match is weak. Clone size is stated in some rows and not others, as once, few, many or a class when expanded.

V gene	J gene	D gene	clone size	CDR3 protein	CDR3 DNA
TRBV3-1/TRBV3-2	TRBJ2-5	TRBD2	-	CASMVAGYQETQYF	TGTGCCAGCATGGTAGCGGGGTACCAAGAGACCCAGTACTTC
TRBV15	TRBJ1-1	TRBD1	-	CATSREGTGVNTEAFF	TGTGCCACCAGCAGAGAGGGGACAGGGGTGAACACTGAAGCTTTCTTT
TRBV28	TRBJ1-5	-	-	CASSLMGRGGMIRNQPQHF	TGTGCCAGCAGTTTAATGGGCAGGGGTGGGATGATTCGGAATCAGCCCCAGCATTTT
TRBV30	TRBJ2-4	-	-	CAWGKQTGSKNIQYF	TGTGCCTGGGGCAAGCAAACAGGGTCCAAAAACATTCAGTACTTC
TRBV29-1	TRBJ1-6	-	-	CSVEDPGGGDSPLHF	TGCAGCGTTGAAGATCCCGGGGGAGGGGATTCACCCCTCCACTTT
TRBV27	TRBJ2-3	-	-	CASGISSTDTQYF	TGTGCCAGCGGCATATCTAGCACAGATACGCAGTATTTT
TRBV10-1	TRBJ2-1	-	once	CASSVAPDNEQFF	TGCGCCAGCAGTGTAGCCCCTGACAATGAGCAGTTCTTC
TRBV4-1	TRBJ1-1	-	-	CASSQWGGTEAFF	TGCGCCAGCAGCCAATGGGGAGGCACTGAAGCTTTCTTT
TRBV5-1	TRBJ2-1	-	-	CASRKTGTPAGVDEQFF	TGCGCCAGCAGAAAGACAGGGACCCCAGCGGGAGTAGATGAGCAGTTCTTC
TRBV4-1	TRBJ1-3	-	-	CASSRQSGPSSGNTIYF	TGCGCCAGCAGCCGGCAAAGTGGGCCGAGCTCTGGAAACACCATATATTTT
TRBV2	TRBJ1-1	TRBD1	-	CASSTDRDTEAFF	TGTGCCAGCAGTACCGACAGGGACACTGAAGCTTTCTTT
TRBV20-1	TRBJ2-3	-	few	CSAFSYDTQYF	TGCAGTGCTTTCTCCTACGATACGCAGTATTTT
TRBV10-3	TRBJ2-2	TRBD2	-	CAISESSGGATGELFF	TGTGCCATCAGTGAGTCGTCGGGGGGGGCCACCGGGGAGCTGTTTTTT
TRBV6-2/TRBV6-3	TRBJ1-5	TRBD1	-	CASSWQGAASNQPQHF	TGTGCCAGCAGTTGGCAGGGGGCGGCGAGCAATCAGCCCCAGCATTTT
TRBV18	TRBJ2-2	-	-	CASSPGSLPGELFF	TGTGCCAGCTCACCCGGGTCCTTACCGGGGGAGCTGTTTTTT
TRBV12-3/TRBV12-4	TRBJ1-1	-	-	CASRQGGGTEAFF	TGTGCCAGCAGACAGGGCGGGGGCACTGAAGCTTTCTTT
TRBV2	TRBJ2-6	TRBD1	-	CASRGTGSNVLTF	TGTGCCAGCAGGGGGACAGGCTCCAACGTCCTGACTTTC
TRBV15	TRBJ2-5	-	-	CATSLSSRVRGETQYF	TGTGCCACCAGCCTTAGCAGCCGGGTCAGGGGAGAGACCCAGTACTTC
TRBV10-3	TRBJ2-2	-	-	CAISELLGTGELFF	TGTGCCATCAGTGAGCTGCTCGGTACCGGGGAGCTGTTTTTT
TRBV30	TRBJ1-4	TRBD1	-	CAWHTGDHEKLFF	TGTGCCTGGCACACAGGGGACCATGAAAAACTGTTTTTT
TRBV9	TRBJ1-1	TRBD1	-	CASSVLTGGSTEAFF	TGTGCCAGCAGCGTCTTGACAGGGGGGTCCACTGAAGCTTTCTTT
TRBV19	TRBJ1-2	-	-	CASKQPGTGNYGYTF	TGTGCCAGTAAACAGCCCGGTACAGGGAACTATGGCTACACCTTC
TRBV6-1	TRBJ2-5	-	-	CASSETRGQETQYF	TGTGCCAGCAGTGAAACCCGGGGCCAAGAGACCCAGTACTTC
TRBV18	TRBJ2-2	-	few	CASSPPGGKAGELFF	TGTGCCAGCTCCCCACCAGGCGGGAAGGCCGGGGAGCTGTTTTTT
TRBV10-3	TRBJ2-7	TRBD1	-	CAISGWPGQGAHEQYF	TGTGCCATCAGTGGTTGGCCGGGACAGGGGGCCCACGAGCAGTACTTC
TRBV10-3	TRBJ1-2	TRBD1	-	CAISEVASTGTGGFYGYTF	TGTGCCATCAGTGAGGTCGCCTCCACCGGGACAGGGGGTTTTTATGGCTACACCTTC
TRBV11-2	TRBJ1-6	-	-	CASSWVVTEPEPYNSPLHF	TGTGCCAGCAGCTGGGTGGTGACAGAACCTGAGCCCTATAATTCACCCCTCCACTTT
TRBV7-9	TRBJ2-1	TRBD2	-	CASSLMGLAAYEQFF	TGTGCCAGCAGCCTAATGGGACTAGCAGCGTACGAGCAGTTCTTC
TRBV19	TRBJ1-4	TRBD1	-	CASSKWTGGANEKLFF	TGTGCCAGTAGTAAATGGACAGGGGGCGCTAATGAAAAACTGTTTTTT
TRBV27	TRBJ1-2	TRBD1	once	CASSLKDRGLSYGYTF	TGTGCCAGCAGTTTGAAGGACAGGGGGTTGTCATATGGCTACACCTTC
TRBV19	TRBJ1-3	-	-	CASSITGTLSGNTIYF	TGTGCCAGTAGTATAACGGGGACACTCTCTGGAAACACCATATATTTT